A single sample gave rise to the 23 T cell receptor beta chains below, sequenced in a study of T cell repertoires in cytomegalovirus infection. Each CDR3 protein is one row after TCRdb ran MiXCR on the reads. The sample consists of 250,000 to 400,000 distinct CDR3 sequences, 25% of them appearing once. For these receptors, no antigen is known. The source material was cultured PBMCs, sampled from culture after CMV antigen stimulation. These receptors were obtained from a human donor in good health (CMV status not recorded). Some clones in this sample may be carry-over from other donors' samples.

This rearrangement joins TRBV6-2 or TRBV6-3 to TRBJ2-1; TRBD2 agrees at 10 bases. Germline assignment: CDR1 MNHEY and CDR2 SVGEGT. V trimming: 3 bases; J trimming: 10 bases; junction bases outside the gene matches: 6. This CDR3 region has 14 residues. CDR3: CASSYSMGLAEQFF. The CDR3 DNA reads TGTGCCAGCAGTTATTCTATGGGACTAGCGGAGCAGTTCTTC.

This clonotype was counted a few times. The chain employs TRBV14 and TRBJ2-1; D is uncertain. Per germline, CDR1 SGHDN and CDR2 FVKESK. Trimming cost V 2 bases and J 5 bases, with 4 bases left between them. This CDR3 region has 12 residues. In DNA form, the CDR3 reads TGTGCCAGCAGCCAAAGGAACAATGAGCAGTTCTTC. Its translation is CASSQRNNEQFF.

This clonotype has ten or more counts. The chain has TRBV7-8 and TRBJ2-5, with D possibly matching TRBD2 (5 bases). V lost 3 bases to trimming and J lost 5 bases, with 13 bases between them. The germline V gene encodes CDR1 SGHVS and CDR2 FQNEAQ. The CDR3 is made up of 14 amino acids. CDR3 protein: CASSLGAARETQYF. In nucleotides, the CDR3 is TGTGCCAGCAGCTTGGGAGCCGCGAGGGAGACCCAGTACTTC.

This chain uses TRBV7-2 with TRBJ2-7, with D perhaps TRBD2 (6 bases). This CDR3 comprises 14 residues. The germline CDR1 and CDR2 sequences are SGHTA and FQGNSA. Deletions cut 5 bases from V and 5 bases from J, with 16 bases between. CDR3 region: CASSLPGTRDEQYF. The CDR3 coding sequence is TGTGCCAGCAGCCTACCGGGGACTCGGGACGAGCAGTACTTC.

CDR3 DNA sequence: TGTGCCAGCAGTGAAAATATGGCGGGAGGCACAGATACGCAGTATTTT. Translated, it gives CASSENMAGGTDTQYF. The chain is built from TRBV25-1 and TRBJ2-3, with 7 bases identical to TRBD2. Germline lookup yields CDR1 MGHDK and CDR2 SYGVNS. V was clipped by 2 bases and J by 1 base; unmatched bases: 6. The CDR3 spans 16 residues.

The CDR3 sequence is CASSGLVNEQFF. DNA of the CDR3: TGCGCCAGCAGTGGGCTAGTCAATGAGCAGTTCTTC. The gene calls are TRBV4-1 and TRBJ2-1, with D uncertain. This CDR3 spans 12 amino acids. V gave up 6 bases and J gave up 6 bases, with 9 bases separating them. CDR1 is MGHRA and CDR2 is YSYEKL in the germline V gene.

The table lists this clonotype with a few counts. V and J are TRBV11-2 and TRBJ1-1; D call uncertain. This CDR3 comprises 13 residues. Germline assignment: CDR1 SGHAT and CDR2 FQNNGV. V lost 0 bases to trimming and J lost 7 bases, with 9 bases between them. The CDR3 region has the DNA TGTGCCAGCAGCTTAGACCCCCGAGGTGAAGCTTTCTTT. It encodes CASSLDPRGEAFF.

The chain uses TRBV11-2 and TRBJ2-1, with D maybe TRBD2 (7 bases). CDR1 and CDR2 from the germline V gene are SGHAT and FQNNGV. Trimming shortened V by 2 bases and J by 4 bases, and 18 bases separated the two germline ends. This CDR3 is 17 amino acids long. The chain's CDR3 is CASSLRSLGGAYNEQFF. CDR3 bases: TGTGCCAGCAGCTTAAGGTCGCTTGGGGGGGCTTACAATGAGCAGTTCTTC.

This clonotype was recorded a few times. This chain links TRBV20-1 with TRBJ2-5, with 9 bases matching TRBD2. The germline V gene has CDR1 DFQATT and CDR2 SNEGSKA (reference sequence). V trimming: 4 bases; J trimming: 5 bases; junction bases outside the gene matches: 8. The CDR3 runs to 14 residues. CDR3 sequence: CSAKRPSGMETQYF. DNA of the CDR3: TGCAGTGCTAAGCGGCCTAGCGGGATGGAGACCCAGTACTTC.

The CDR3 DNA reads as TGTGCCAGCAGCTGGGACGGAGAAAGAGTCACTGAAGCTTTCTTT. This gives the protein CASSWDGERVTEAFF. The rearrangement joins TRBV11-2 to TRBJ1-1, with D possibly being TRBD1 (5 bases). The CDR3 loop spans 15 amino acids. V dropped 4 bases and J dropped 4 bases, with 16 bases sitting between them. Germline lookup yields CDR1 SGHAT and CDR2 FQNNGV.

The gene calls are TRBV7-9 and TRBJ2-1; tentative D call: TRBD2 (6 bases). There are 17 residues in the CDR3. Trimming took off 3 bases at V and 7 bases at J, with 22 bases between the two ends. Looked up from germline, CDR1 is SEHNR and CDR2 is FQNEAQ (reference sequence). CDR3 coding DNA: TGTGCCAGCAGCTTCAGCGAGGCGGGAAGCTCAAGGAATGAGCAGTTCTTC. Residues: CASSFSEAGSSRNEQFF. The whole variable domain, filled in from reference TRBV7-9 and TRBJ2-1, reads DTGVSQNPRHKITKRGQNVTFRCDPISEHNRLYWYRQTLGQGPEFLTYFQNEAQLEKSRLLSDRFSAERPKGSFSTLEIQRTEQGDSAMYLCASSFSEAGSSRNEQFFGPGTRLTVL.

This chain uses TRBV20-1 with TRBJ2-1; 7 bases match TRBD2. The germline gives CDR1 DFQATT, CDR2 SNEGSKA (reference sequence). V lost 3 bases and J lost 7; bases outside the gene matches: 3. The CDR3 consists of 12 residues. Here the CDR3 reads CSARASGNEQFF. As DNA, the CDR3 is TGCAGTGCTAGGGCTAGCGGAAATGAGCAGTTCTTC.

The chain carries TRBV7-6 and TRBJ2-5; 12 bases match TRBD2. V lost 1 base to trimming and J lost 7 bases; unmatched junction nucleotides: 7. In germline, CDR1 is SGHVS, CDR2 FNYEAQ. The CDR3 totals 16 residues. CDR3 amino acids: CASSLDPSGRVMTQYF. The CDR3 DNA reads as TGTGCCAGCAGCTTAGACCCTAGCGGGAGGGTTATGACCCAGTACTTC.

This chain connects TRBV18 to TRBJ1-2, with 9 bases lining up with TRBD1. V lost 8 bases and J lost 7; bases outside the gene matches: 2. The CDR3 spans 11 residues. Germline assignment: CDR1 KGHSH and CDR2 LQKENI. CDR3 sequence reads: CASRTGVGYTF. The CDR3, as DNA: TGTGCCAGCCGGACAGGGGTTGGCTACACCTTC.

This clonotype was recorded a few times. The chain uses TRBV6-6 and TRBJ2-3, with D possibly matching TRBD2 (6 bases). The CDR3 totals 16 residues. The germline CDR1 and CDR2 sequences are MNHNY and SVGAGI (reference sequence). Trimming removed 4 bases at V and 2 bases at J, with 16 bases between. The chain's CDR3 is CASSSTRDFITDTQYF. The CDR3 nucleotides read TGTGCCAGCAGTTCAACCCGGGACTTTATCACAGATACGCAGTATTTT.

This clonotype was picked up many times. The J gene is TRBJ2-7, the V gene TRBV7-2; a possible D gene is TRBD1 (6 bases). The CDR3 runs 16 residues. V gave up 1 base and J gave up 2 bases, with 15 bases separating them. CDR1 and CDR2 from the germline V gene are SGHTA and FQGNSA. This chain's CDR3 is CASSLVTGTLTYEQYF. The CDR3 DNA sequence: TGTGCCAGCAGCTTAGTTACCGGGACACTAACCTACGAGCAGTACTTC.

The CDR3 nucleotides read TGTGCCAGCAGCTTAGGGTACCCTGAAGCTTTCTTT. Protein: CASSLGYPEAFF. The chain couples TRBV7-6 to TRBJ1-1; unclear D gene. This CDR3 region has 12 residues. V was clipped by 1 base and J by 6 bases, with 6 bases between them. The germline gives CDR1 SGHVS, CDR2 FNYEAQ.

This clonotype has a single count. V is TRBV5-4 and J is TRBJ1-3; perhaps TRBD1 as D (5 bases). With 4 bases removed from V and 2 bases from J, the gap between germline ends came to 16 bases. Germline V gene lookup returns CDR1 SGHNT and CDR2 YYREEE (reference sequence). The CDR3 is 16 amino acids. Here the CDR3 reads CASSHRSGVTGNTIYF. CDR3 DNA sequence: TGTGCCAGCAGCCACAGGAGCGGGGTGACTGGAAACACCATATATTTT.

This clonotype was recorded at least ten times. This chain uses TRBV28 with TRBJ2-6; no clear D gene. CDR3 length: 14 amino acids. The germline CDR1 and CDR2 sequences are MDHEN and SYDVKM. Deletions cut 5 bases from V and 0 bases from J, with 5 bases between. The DNA for the CDR3 is TGTGCCAGCAGTACTAACTCTGGGGCCAACGTCCTGACTTTC. Translation: CASSTNSGANVLTF.

This clonotype was picked up many times. V and J are TRBV7-3 and TRBJ2-2; D not resolved. The germline gives CDR1 SGHTA, CDR2 FQGTGA. V gave up 3 bases and J gave up 6 bases, with 8 bases separating them. The CDR3 is made up of 13 amino acids. The CDR3 DNA reads as TGTGCCAGCAGCTTGGATATGGCCGGGGAGCTGTTTTTT. It codes for CASSLDMAGELFF.

In its sample, this clonotype was seen many times. This chain uses TRBV10-3 with TRBJ1-3; unclear D gene. Trimming left V 3 bases short and J 4 bases short, with 10 bases between. Germline values: CDR1 ENHRY, CDR2 SYGVKD. The CDR3 covers 14 residues. The CDR3 spells CAISDGVTGNTIYF. As DNA, the CDR3 is TGTGCCATCAGTGACGGGGTTACAGGAAACACCATATATTTT.

About this clonotype: A junction end diverges from the germline sequence, so it may reflect a read error. The gene calls are TRBV10-3 and TRBJ2-1; no definite D call. There are 14 residues in the CDR3. CDR1 is ENHRY, CDR2 SYGVKD, per germline. CDR3 residues: CATSGWPTNNEQFF. The CDR3 DNA follows: TGTGCCACCAGTGGGTGGCCTACCAACAATGAGCAGTTCTTC.

The V call is TRBV28, the J call TRBJ2-5; 8 bases align to TRBD1. This CDR3 comprises 15 residues. The V gene's germline CDR1 is MDHEN and CDR2 SYDVKM. V gave up 5 bases and J gave up 5 bases; unmatched junction bases: 10. The CDR3 region is CASSPGGERWETQYF. The CDR3, as DNA: TGTGCCAGCAGTCCAGGGGGCGAGAGGTGGGAGACCCAGTACTTC.